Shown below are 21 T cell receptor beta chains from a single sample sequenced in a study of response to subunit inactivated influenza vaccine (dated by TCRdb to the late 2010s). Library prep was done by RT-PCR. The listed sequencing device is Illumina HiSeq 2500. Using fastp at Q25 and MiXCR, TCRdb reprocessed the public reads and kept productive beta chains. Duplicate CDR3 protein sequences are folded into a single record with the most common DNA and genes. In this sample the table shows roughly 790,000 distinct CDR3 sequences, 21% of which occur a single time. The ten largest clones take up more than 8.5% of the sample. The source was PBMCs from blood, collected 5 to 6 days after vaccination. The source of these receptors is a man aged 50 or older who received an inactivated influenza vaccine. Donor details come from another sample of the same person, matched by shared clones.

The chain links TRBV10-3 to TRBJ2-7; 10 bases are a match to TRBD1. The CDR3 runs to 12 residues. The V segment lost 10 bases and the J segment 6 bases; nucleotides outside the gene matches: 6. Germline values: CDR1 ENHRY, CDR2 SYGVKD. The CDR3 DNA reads TGTGCCACGGACCGGGACAGGGGCGAGCAGTACTTC. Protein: CATDRDRGEQYF.

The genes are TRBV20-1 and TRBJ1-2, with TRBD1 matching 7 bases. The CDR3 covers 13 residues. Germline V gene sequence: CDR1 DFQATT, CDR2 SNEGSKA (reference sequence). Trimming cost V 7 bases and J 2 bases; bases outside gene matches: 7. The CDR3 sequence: CSGCGQENYGYTF. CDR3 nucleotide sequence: TGCAGTGGGTGTGGACAGGAGAACTATGGCTACACCTTC.

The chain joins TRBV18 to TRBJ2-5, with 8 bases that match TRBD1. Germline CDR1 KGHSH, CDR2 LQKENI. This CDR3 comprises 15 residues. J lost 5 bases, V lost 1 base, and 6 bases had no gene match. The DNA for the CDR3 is TGTGCCAGCTCACCACGAAGTACAGGGGGGGAGACCCAGTACTTC. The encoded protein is CASSPRSTGGETQYF.

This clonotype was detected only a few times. The CDR3 nucleotides are TGTGCCAGCAGAGGGGGCCTTGGCACCGGGGAGCTGTTTTTT. This translates into CASRGGLGTGELFF. The chain recombines TRBV7-6 with TRBJ2-2; 7 bases are shared with TRBD1. The V gene's germline CDR1 is SGHVS and CDR2 FNYEAQ. V lost 6 bases and J lost 4; bases outside the gene matches: 5. The CDR3 totals 14 residues.

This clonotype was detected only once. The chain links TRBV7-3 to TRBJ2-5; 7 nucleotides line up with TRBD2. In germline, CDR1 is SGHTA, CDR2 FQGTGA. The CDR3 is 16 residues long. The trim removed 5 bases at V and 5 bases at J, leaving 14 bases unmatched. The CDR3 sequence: CASSPRGVGREETQYF. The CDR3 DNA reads TGTGCCAGCAGCCCTCGGGGCGTGGGGAGGGAGGAGACCCAGTACTTC.

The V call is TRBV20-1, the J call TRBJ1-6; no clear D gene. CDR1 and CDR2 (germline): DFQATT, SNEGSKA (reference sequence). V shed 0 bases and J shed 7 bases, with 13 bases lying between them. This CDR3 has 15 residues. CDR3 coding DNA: TGCAGTGCTAGAGATACACGGCCCGGCAATTCACCCCTCCACTTT. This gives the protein CSARDTRPGNSPLHF.

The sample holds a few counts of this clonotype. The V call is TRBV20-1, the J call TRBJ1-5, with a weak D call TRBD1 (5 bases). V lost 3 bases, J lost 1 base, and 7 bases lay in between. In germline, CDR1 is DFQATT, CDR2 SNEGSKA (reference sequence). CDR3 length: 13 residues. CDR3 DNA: TGCAGTGCTAGGTGGGACAGCAATCAGCCCCAGCATTTT. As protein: CSARWDSNQPQHF.

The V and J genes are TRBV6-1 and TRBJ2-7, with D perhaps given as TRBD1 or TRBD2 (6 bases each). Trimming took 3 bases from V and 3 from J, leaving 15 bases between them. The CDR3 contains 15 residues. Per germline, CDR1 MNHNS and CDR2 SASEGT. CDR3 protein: CASSDILGGNYEQYF. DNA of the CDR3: TGTGCCAGCAGTGATATCTTGGGGGGCAACTACGAGCAGTACTTC.

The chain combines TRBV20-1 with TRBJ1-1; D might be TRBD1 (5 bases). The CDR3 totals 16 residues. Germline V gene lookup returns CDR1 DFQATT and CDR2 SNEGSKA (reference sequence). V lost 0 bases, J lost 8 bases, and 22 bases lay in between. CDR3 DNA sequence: TGCAGTGCTAGAGATGGGGGGACCGGACAAAATGTAGAAGCTTTCTTT. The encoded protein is CSARDGGTGQNVEAFF.

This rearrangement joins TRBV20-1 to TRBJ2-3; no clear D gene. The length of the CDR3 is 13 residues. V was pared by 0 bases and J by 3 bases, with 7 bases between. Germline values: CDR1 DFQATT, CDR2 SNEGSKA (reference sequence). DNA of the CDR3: TGCAGTGCTAGAGATAACCCGACAGATACGCAGTATTTT. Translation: CSARDNPTDTQYF.

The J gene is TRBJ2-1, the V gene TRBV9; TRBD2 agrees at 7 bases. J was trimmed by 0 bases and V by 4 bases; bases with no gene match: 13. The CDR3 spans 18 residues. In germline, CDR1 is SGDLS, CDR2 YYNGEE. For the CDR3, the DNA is TGTGCCAGCAGCCCACGAGGACTAGGTCGGGGCTCCTACAATGAGCAGTTCTTC. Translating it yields CASSPRGLGRGSYNEQFF.

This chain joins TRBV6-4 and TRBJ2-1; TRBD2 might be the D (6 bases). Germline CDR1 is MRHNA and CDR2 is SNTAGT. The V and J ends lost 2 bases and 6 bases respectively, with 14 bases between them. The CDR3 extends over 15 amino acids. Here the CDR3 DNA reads TGTGCCAGCAGTGACCTGGGACTGGGTTCCAATGAGCAGTTCTTC. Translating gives CASSDLGLGSNEQFF.

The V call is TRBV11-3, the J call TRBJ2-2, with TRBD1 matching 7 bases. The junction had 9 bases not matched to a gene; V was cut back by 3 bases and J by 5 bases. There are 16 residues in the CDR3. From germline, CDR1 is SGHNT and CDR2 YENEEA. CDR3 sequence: CASSFSGQLQTGELFF. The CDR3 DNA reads TGTGCCAGCAGCTTCTCGGGACAGTTACAAACCGGGGAGCTGTTTTTT. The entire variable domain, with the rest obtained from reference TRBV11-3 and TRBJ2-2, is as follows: EAGVVQSPRYKIIEKKQPVAFWCNPISGHNTLYWYLQNLGQGPELLIRYENEEAVDDSQLPKDRFSAERLKGVDSTLKIQPAELGDSAVYLCASSFSGQLQTGELFFGEGSRLTVL.

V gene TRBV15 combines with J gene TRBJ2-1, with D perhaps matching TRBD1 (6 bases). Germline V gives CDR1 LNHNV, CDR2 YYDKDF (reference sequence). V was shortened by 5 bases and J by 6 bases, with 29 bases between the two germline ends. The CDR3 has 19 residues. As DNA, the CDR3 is TGTGCCACCAGCCCGCGATTAATAGCGAGCAGCCAGGGGCGCAATGAGCAGTTCTTC. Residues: CATSPRLIASSQGRNEQFF.

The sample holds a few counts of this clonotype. The CDR3 bases are TGCAGCGTTCCCGGACAGGGTAGTGTCACAGATACGCAGTATTTT. Its translation: CSVPGQGSVTDTQYF. The rearrangement uses TRBV29-1 and TRBJ2-3, with 8 bases aligning to TRBD1. Germline V gene lookup returns CDR1 SQVTM and CDR2 ANQGSEA. Unmatched junction bases numbered 9, after V lost 5 bases and J lost 2 bases. There are 15 residues in the CDR3.

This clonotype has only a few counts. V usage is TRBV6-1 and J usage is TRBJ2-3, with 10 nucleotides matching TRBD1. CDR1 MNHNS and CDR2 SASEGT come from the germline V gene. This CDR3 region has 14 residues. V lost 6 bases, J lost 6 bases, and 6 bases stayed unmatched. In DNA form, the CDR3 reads TGTGCCAGCAGCCAACCGGGACAGGGGGATACGCAGTATTTT. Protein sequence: CASSQPGQGDTQYF.

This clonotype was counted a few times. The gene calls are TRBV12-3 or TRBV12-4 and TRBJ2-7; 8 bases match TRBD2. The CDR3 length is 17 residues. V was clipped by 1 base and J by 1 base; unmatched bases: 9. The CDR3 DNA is TGTGCCAGCAGTTTAGGGGTAGGGGCGGGAGGTTCCTACGAGCAGTACTTC. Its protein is CASSLGVGAGGSYEQYF.

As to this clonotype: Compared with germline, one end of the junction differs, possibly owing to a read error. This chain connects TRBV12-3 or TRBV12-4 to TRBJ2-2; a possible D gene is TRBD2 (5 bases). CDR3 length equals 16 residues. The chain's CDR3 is CASSPYRPGFTGELFF. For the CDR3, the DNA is TGTGCCAGCAGCCCCTATAGGCCGGGGTTCACCGGCGAGCTGTTTTTT.

CDR3 region: CASSFGLASTDTQYF. The DNA for the CDR3 is TGTGCCAGCAGCTTCGGCCTGGCTAGCACAGATACGCAGTATTTT. The J gene is TRBJ2-3, the V gene TRBV11-2; D is unresolved. This CDR3 spans 15 amino acids. Trimming removed 3 bases from V and 0 bases from J, with 10 bases in between. CDR1 and CDR2 (germline): SGHAT, FQNNGV.

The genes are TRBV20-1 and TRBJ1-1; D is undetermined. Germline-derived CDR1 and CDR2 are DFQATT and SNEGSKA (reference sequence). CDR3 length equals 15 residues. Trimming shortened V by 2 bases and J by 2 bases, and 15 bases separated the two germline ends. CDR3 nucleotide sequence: TGCAGTGCTAGAATTTTTAACGAGTTTAACACTGAAGCTTTCTTT. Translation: CSARIFNEFNTEAFF.

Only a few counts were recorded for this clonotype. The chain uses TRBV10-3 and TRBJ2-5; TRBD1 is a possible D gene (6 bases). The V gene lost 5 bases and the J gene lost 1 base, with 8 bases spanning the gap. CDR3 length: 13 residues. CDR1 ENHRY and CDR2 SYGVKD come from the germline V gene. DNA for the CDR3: TGTGCCATCAGTCCGGACAGCCAAGAGACCCAGTACTTC. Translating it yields CAISPDSQETQYF.